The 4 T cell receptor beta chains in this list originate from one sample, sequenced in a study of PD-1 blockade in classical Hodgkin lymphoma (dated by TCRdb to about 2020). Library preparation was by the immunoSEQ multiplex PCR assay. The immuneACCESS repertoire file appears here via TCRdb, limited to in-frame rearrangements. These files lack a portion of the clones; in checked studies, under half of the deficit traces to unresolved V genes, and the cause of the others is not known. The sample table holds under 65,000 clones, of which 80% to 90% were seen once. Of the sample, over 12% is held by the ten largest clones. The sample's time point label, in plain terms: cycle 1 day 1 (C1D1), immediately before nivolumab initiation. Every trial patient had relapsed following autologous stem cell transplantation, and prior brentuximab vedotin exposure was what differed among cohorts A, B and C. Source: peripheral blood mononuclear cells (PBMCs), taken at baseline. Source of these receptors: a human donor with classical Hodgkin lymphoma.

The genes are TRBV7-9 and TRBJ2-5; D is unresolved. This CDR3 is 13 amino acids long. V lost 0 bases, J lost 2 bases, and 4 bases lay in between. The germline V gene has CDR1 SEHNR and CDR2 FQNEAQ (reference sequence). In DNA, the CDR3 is TGTGCCAGCAGCTTAGCCTTTCAAGAGACCCAGTACTTC. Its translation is CASSLAFQETQYF.

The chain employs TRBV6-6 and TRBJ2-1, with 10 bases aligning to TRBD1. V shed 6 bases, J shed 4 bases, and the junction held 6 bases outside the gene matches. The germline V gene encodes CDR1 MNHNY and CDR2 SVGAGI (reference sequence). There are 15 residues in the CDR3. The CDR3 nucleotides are TGTGCCAGCAGACCAGACAGGGGGCATTACAATGAGCAGTTCTTC. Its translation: CASRPDRGHYNEQFF.

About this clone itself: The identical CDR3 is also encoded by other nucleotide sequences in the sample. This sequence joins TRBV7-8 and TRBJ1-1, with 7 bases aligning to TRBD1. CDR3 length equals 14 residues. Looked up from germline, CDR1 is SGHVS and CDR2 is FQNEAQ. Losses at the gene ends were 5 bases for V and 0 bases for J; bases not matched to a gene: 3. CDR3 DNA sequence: TGTGCCAGCAGCCCGACAGGGATGAACACTGAAGCTTTCTTT. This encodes CASSPTGMNTEAFF.

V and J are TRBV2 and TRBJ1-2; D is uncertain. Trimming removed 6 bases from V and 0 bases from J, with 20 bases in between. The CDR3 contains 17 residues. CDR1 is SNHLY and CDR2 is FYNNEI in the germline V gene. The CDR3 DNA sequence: TGTGCCAGCAGCAACCGGGAGAAGTCCGTGACTAACTATGGCTACACCTTC. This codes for CASSNREKSVTNYGYTF.